This entry lists 29 T cell receptor beta chains sequenced from one sample in a study of T cell responses to AZD1222 COVID-19 vaccine. Assay used: immunoSEQ multiplex PCR; TCRdb lists only in-frame clones, some missing. The sample consists of roughly 120,000 clones, approximately 86% of them appearing once. Material: peripheral blood, obtained on day 0 of MenACWY control vaccination. The receptors shown here come from an adult in good health.

The J gene is TRBJ1-3, the V gene TRBV7-9; D is unclear. This CDR3 is built from 14 residues. V lost 3 bases to trimming and J lost 2 bases, with 8 bases between them. Germline V gene lookup returns CDR1 SEHNR and CDR2 FQNEAQ (reference sequence). CDR3 amino acids: CASSFGEPGNTIYF. The DNA for the CDR3 is TGTGCCAGCAGCTTCGGAGAACCTGGAAACACCATATATTTT.

The rearrangement links TRBV30 to TRBJ1-2; no firm D call. V gave up 0 bases and J gave up 4 bases, with 12 bases separating them. The CDR3 covers 14 residues. Germline CDR1 GTSNPN, CDR2 SVGIG (reference sequence). CDR3 residues: CAWSVVGRRYGYTF. DNA of the CDR3: TGTGCCTGGAGTGTAGTTGGGCGGCGCTATGGCTACACCTTC.

The chain links TRBV4-2 to TRBJ2-7; D is tentatively TRBD1 or TRBD2 (6 bases each). The germline V gene has CDR1 LGHNA and CDR2 YNFKEQ. V lost 0 bases and J 4 bases, leaving 10 bases between the germline ends. This CDR3 region has 14 residues. The CDR3 bases are TGTGCCAGCAGCCAAGAGAGGGGGGAATACGAGCAGTACTTC. Protein: CASSQERGEYEQYF.

CDR3 nucleotide sequence: TGCGCCAGCAGCCAAGACCGTGGCCACTACGAGCAGTACTTC. It translates to CASSQDRGHYEQYF. The chain joins TRBV4-3 to TRBJ2-7, with no clear D. The germline CDR1 and CDR2 sequences are LGHNA and YSLEER. Trimming cost V 0 bases and J 3 bases, with 9 bases left between them. There are 14 residues in the CDR3.

The chain links TRBV27 to TRBJ2-7; TRBD2 agrees at 10 bases. V shed 4 bases, J shed 2 bases, and the junction held 8 bases outside the gene matches. The CDR3 contains 16 residues. Germline V CDR1 and CDR2: MNHEY, SMNVEV (reference sequence). This CDR3 reads CASSYSSGGVTYEQYF. The CDR3 coding sequence is TGTGCCAGCAGTTACTCTAGCGGGGGTGTCACCTACGAGCAGTACTTC.

The V and J genes are TRBV4-2 and TRBJ1-3; a possible D gene is TRBD1 (5 bases). Germline V CDR1 and CDR2: LGHNA, YNFKEQ. The CDR3 runs to 15 residues. V was cut by 0 bases and J by 7 bases, with 13 bases left in between. As DNA, the CDR3 is TGTGCCAGCAGCCAAGAAACGGGGGTCGGGAACACCATATATTTT. Protein sequence: CASSQETGVGNTIYF.

The chain is built from TRBV27 and TRBJ1-5; 7 bases line up with TRBD1. The junction had 11 bases not matched to a gene; V was cut back by 2 bases and J by 7 bases. This CDR3 has 16 amino acids. Germline V gene data show CDR1 as MNHEY and CDR2 as SMNVEV (reference sequence). This chain's CDR3 is CASSLTGAIIGQPQHF. The CDR3 region has the DNA TGTGCCAGCAGTTTAACAGGGGCAATTATAGGGCAGCCCCAGCATTTT.

V and J are TRBV19 and TRBJ1-1; D is undetermined. Germline V gives CDR1 LNHDA, CDR2 SQIVND (reference sequence). V was shortened by 3 bases and J by 8 bases, with 7 bases between the two germline ends. The CDR3 runs 11 residues. This CDR3 is CASSIGREAFF. CDR3 DNA: TGTGCCAGTAGTATCGGGAGAGAAGCTTTCTTT.

In DNA, the CDR3 is TGTGCCAGTAGTATATCCCCGGGGGGGGACTATGGCTACACCTTC. It is translated as CASSISPGGDYGYTF. This chain connects TRBV19 to TRBJ1-2, with D tentatively TRBD1 (5 bases). This CDR3 is 15 amino acids long. CDR1 is LNHDA, CDR2 SQIVND, per germline (reference sequence). V was clipped by 2 bases and J by 3 bases, with 13 bases between them.

The V call is TRBV4-3, the J call TRBJ1-5, with D perhaps matching TRBD1 (5 bases). The CDR3 is made up of 13 amino acids. Per germline, CDR1 LGHNA and CDR2 YSLEER. Trimming removed 2 bases at V and 7 bases at J, with 9 bases between. CDR3 region: CASSQWGVQPQHF. The DNA of the CDR3 is TGCGCCAGCAGCCAATGGGGCGTACAGCCCCAGCATTTT.

The chain employs TRBV6-5 and TRBJ2-3; tentative D call: TRBD2 (6 bases). V was cut by 0 bases and J by 3 bases, with 13 bases left in between. In germline, CDR1 is MNHEY, CDR2 SVGAGI. CDR3 size: 16 residues. The CDR3 DNA sequence: TGTGCCAGCAGTTACTCACTGCGGGGACCAACAGATACGCAGTATTTT. This sequence encodes CASSYSLRGPTDTQYF.

The chain uses TRBV6-1 and TRBJ1-2; D is unclear. Germline V gene lookup returns CDR1 MNHNS and CDR2 SASEGT. The CDR3 extends over 15 amino acids. Trimming took off 2 bases at V and 7 bases at J, with 17 bases between the two ends. Here the CDR3 DNA reads TGTGCCAGCAGTGAATCTACGGGCGGTTCTGCTGGCTACACCTTC. This encodes CASSESTGGSAGYTF.

V is TRBV2 and J is TRBJ1-1, with D perhaps TRBD1 (5 bases). The CDR3 has 16 amino acids. From germline, CDR1 is SNHLY and CDR2 FYNNEI. Trimming removed 5 bases at V and 8 bases at J, with 24 bases between. The CDR3: CASSTPLGTDQREAFF. Written as DNA, the CDR3 is TGTGCCAGCAGTACTCCCCTCGGGACCGACCAACGGGAAGCTTTCTTT. The entire variable domain, with the rest obtained from reference TRBV2 and TRBJ1-1, is as follows: EPEVTQTPSHQVTQMGQEVILRCVPISNHLYFYWYRQILGQKVEFLVSFYNNEISEKSEIFDDQFSVERPDGSNFTLKIRSTKLEDSAMYFCASSTPLGTDQREAFFGQGTRLTVV.

The chain recombines TRBV3-1 (or the pseudogene TRBV3-2) with TRBJ2-7, with a possible D match to TRBD1 (5 bases). Germline assignment: CDR1 LGHDT and CDR2 YNNKEL (reference sequence). This CDR3 has 14 amino acids. The V and J ends lost 0 bases and 5 bases respectively, with 11 bases between them. In DNA form, the CDR3 reads TGTGCCAGCAGCCAAGAAGGCAGGGTAGACGAGCAGTACTTC. Its translation is CASSQEGRVDEQYF.

CDR3 sequence: CASSLASGGRRAGELFF. Here the CDR3 DNA reads TGTGCCAGCAGCTTGGCTAGCGGGGGCCGCCGGGCCGGGGAGCTGTTTTTT. V and J are TRBV5-5 and TRBJ2-2; the match to TRBD2 covers 10 bases. CDR3 size: 17 residues. The V gene end was trimmed by 0 bases and the J gene end by 6 bases; junction bases not matched to a gene: 8. CDR1 and CDR2 (germline): SGHKS, YYEKEE (reference sequence).

This sequence joins TRBV9 and TRBJ1-1; D gene uncertain. The length of the CDR3 is 13 residues. Germline lookup yields CDR1 SGDLS and CDR2 YYNGEE. V dropped 3 bases and J dropped 0 bases, with 6 bases sitting between them. CDR3 DNA: TGTGCCAGCAGCGCGCAGGTGAACACTGAAGCTTTCTTT. Translated, it gives CASSAQVNTEAFF.

There are a few counts of this clone. The rearrangement links TRBV7-2 to TRBJ2-3, with D hard to call. V gave up 3 bases and J gave up 6 bases, with 7 bases separating them. The CDR3 has 12 amino acids. Germline V gives CDR1 SGHTA, CDR2 FQGNSA. This CDR3 is CASSFLRDTQYF. CDR3 sequence (DNA): TGTGCCAGCAGCTTCCTCCGGGATACGCAGTATTTT.

The rearrangement links TRBV18 to TRBJ2-7; D may be TRBD1 (5 bases). The CDR3 consists of 16 residues. Looked up from germline, CDR1 is KGHSH and CDR2 is LQKENI. With 3 bases removed from V and 5 bases from J, the gap between germline ends came to 20 bases. DNA for the CDR3: TGTGCCAGCTCACCGGGGCGGCTACGAGGAACCAACGAGCAGTACTTC. Translation: CASSPGRLRGTNEQYF. Complete variable domain (other parts from reference TRBV18 and TRBJ2-7): NAGVMQNPRHLVRRRGQEARLRCSPMKGHSHVYWYRQLPEEGLKFMVYLQKENIIDESGMPKERFSAEFPKEGPSILRIQQVVRGDSAAYFCASSPGRLRGTNEQYFGPGTRLTVT.

The chain carries TRBV30 and TRBJ1-2; D ambiguous. The V end was cut by 3 bases, the J end by 6 bases, with 11 bases between. CDR1 and CDR2 (germline): GTSNPN, SVGIG (reference sequence). This CDR3 comprises 12 residues. CDR3 in DNA: TGTGCCTGGAGGGAGACTGTGGATGGCTACACCTTC. It codes for CAWRETVDGYTF.

V and J are TRBV7-8 and TRBJ2-7; D uncertain. Per the germline V gene, CDR1 is SGHVS and CDR2 is FQNEAQ. V was clipped by 5 bases and J by 0 bases, with 5 bases between them. This CDR3 comprises 12 residues. In DNA form, the CDR3 reads TGTGCCAGCAGCCCAAACTCCTACGAGCAGTACTTC. Encoded protein: CASSPNSYEQYF.

This clone was counted once. The junction departs from the called germline gene at one end, perhaps through a read error. The V and J genes are TRBV6-1 and TRBJ2-3, with a possible D match to TRBD2 (5 bases). Looked up from germline, CDR1 is MNHNS and CDR2 is SASEGT. The CDR3 spans 14 residues. The CDR3 sequence: CASREGRSTDTQYF. DNA for the CDR3: TGTGCCAGCAGGGAAGGGAGAAGCACAGATACGCAGTATTTT.

The chain employs TRBV28 and TRBJ1-1; D unresolved. Germline V CDR1 and CDR2: MDHEN, SYDVKM. Trimming left V 6 bases short and J 0 bases short, with 8 bases between. This CDR3 has 13 amino acids. The CDR3 sequence: CASSGYLNTEAFF. Written as DNA, the CDR3 is TGTGCCAGCAGCGGATACTTGAACACTGAAGCTTTCTTT.

The V gene is TRBV4-3, the J gene TRBJ1-2; the D gene is possibly TRBD1 (5 bases). The germline V and J ends were trimmed by 2 bases and 0 bases, with 19 bases remaining between them. There are 18 residues in the CDR3. Germline CDR1 and CDR2: LGHNA and YSLEER. As DNA, the CDR3 is TGCGCCAGCAGCCAAACAAAGGGGTACCCCTCAGCTAACTATGGCTACACCTTC. Its protein product is CASSQTKGYPSANYGYTF.

The chain has TRBV3-1 (or the pseudogene TRBV3-2) and TRBJ2-7; D gene ambiguous. Germline V gene sequence: CDR1 LGHDT, CDR2 YNNKEL (reference sequence). The length of the CDR3 is 15 residues. V was trimmed by 1 base and J by 4 bases, leaving 14 bases between them. CDR3 coding DNA: TGTGCCAGCAGCCAAGGGAATTCCCCAAAATACGAGCAGTACTTC. Translated: CASSQGNSPKYEQYF.

This chain joins TRBV14 and TRBJ2-7, with 9 bases lining up with TRBD2. The V gene end was trimmed by 5 bases and the J gene end by 2 bases; junction bases not matched to a gene: 7. Germline assignment: CDR1 SGHDN and CDR2 FVKESK. CDR3 size: 15 residues. The CDR3 DNA sequence: TGTGCCAGCAGCGTCGGACTAGCGCTAACCTACGAGCAGTACTTC. Translated: CASSVGLALTYEQYF.

The gene calls are TRBV5-4 and TRBJ2-7, with D possibly matching TRBD1 (6 bases). The CDR3 sequence is 15 residues long. V lost 0 bases and J lost 4, with 14 bases in between. Germline loops: CDR1 SGHNT, CDR2 YYREEE (reference sequence). In nucleotides, the CDR3 is TGTGCCAGCAGCTTGGACGCAGGGGAAGGGTACGAGCAGTACTTC. It yields the protein CASSLDAGEGYEQYF.

The chain is built from TRBV28 and TRBJ2-7; D is perhaps TRBD2 (7 bases). The V gene lost 8 bases and the J gene lost 5 bases, with 16 bases spanning the gap. Looked up from germline, CDR1 is MDHEN and CDR2 is SYDVKM. CDR3 length equals 13 residues. CDR3 DNA sequence: TGTGCCAGCGTTAAGGGGGGGCCGGACGAGCAGTACTTC. Translating it yields CASVKGGPDEQYF. The variable domain in full, completed from reference TRBV28 and TRBJ2-7, reads DVKVTQSSRYLVKRTGEKVFLECVQDMDHENMFWYRQDPGLGLRLIYFSYDVKMKEKGDIPEGYSVSREKKERFSLILESASTNQTSMYLCASVKGGPDEQYFGPGTRLTVT.

V and J are TRBV20-1 and TRBJ1-4, with D hard to call. The CDR3 has 10 amino acids. Germline-derived CDR1 and CDR2 are DFQATT and SNEGSKA (reference sequence). V was clipped by 3 bases and J by 8 bases, with 4 bases between them. The DNA for the CDR3 is TGCAGTGCTAGCGGAGAAAAACTGTTTTTT. It yields the protein CSASGEKLFF.

V is TRBV4-1 and J is TRBJ2-7; 8 bases are a match to TRBD1. From germline, CDR1 is MGHRA and CDR2 YSYEKL. J gave up 6 bases and V 1 base, and 14 bases lay outside the gene matches. This CDR3 has 17 residues. The CDR3 sequence is CASSQAFSLDRGREQYF. In nucleotides, the CDR3 is TGCGCCAGCAGCCAAGCTTTTTCTTTAGACAGGGGACGCGAGCAGTACTTC.